This is a list of T cell receptor beta chains from one sample in a study of blood T cell repertoires in COVID-19. Profiled with immunoSEQ multiplex PCR; TCRdb holds only in-frame clones, not every one. The sample shows 250,000 to 300,000 clones, around 90% of them seen only once. Sequenced input: peripheral blood. The receptors shown here come from a woman aged 45-65 years who had recovered from COVID-19. Both conserved end residues are part of each CDR3. The D gene is left open where the match is weak.

j_gene | v_gene | d_gene | len | CDR3aa | CDR3nt
TRBJ1-3 | TRBV9 | NA | 15 | CASSVGQGSGNTIYF | TGTGCCAGCAGCGTAGGCCAGGGTTCTGGAAACACCATATATTTT
TRBJ1-6 | TRBV19 | NA | 12 | CASRVSNSPLHF | TGTGCCAGCCGGGTTTCTAATTCACCCCTCCACTTT
TRBJ1-2 | TRBV28 | NA | 14 | CASSLMPEENGYTF | TGTGCCAGCAGTTTAATGCCGGAGGAGAACGGCTACACCTTC
TRBJ2-1 | TRBV5-5 | NA | 14 | CASSLEGAYNEQFF | TGTGCCAGCAGCTTGGAGGGAGCGTACAATGAGCAGTTCTTC
TRBJ1-5 | TRBV5-1 | NA | 15 | CASRTGPLPPQPQHF | TGCGCCAGCCGTACAGGGCCACTCCCCCCCCAGCCCCAGCATTTT
TRBJ1-1 | TRBV29-1 | TRBD1 | 12 | CSVYRGGTEAFF | TGCAGCGTTTACAGGGGGGGGACTGAAGCTTTCTTT
TRBJ2-1 | TRBV7-2 | TRBD2 | 16 | CASSFPAGGIDNEQFF | TGTGCCAGCAGCTTTCCCGCGGGAGGGATAGACAATGAGCAGTTCTTC
TRBJ2-1 | TRBV12-3/TRBV12-4 | NA | 13 | CASSLVRANEQFF | TGTGCCAGCAGTTTGGTCCGCGCGAATGAGCAGTTCTTC
TRBJ2-4 | TRBV6-2/TRBV6-3 | TRBD1 | 15 | CASSYSGQGKNIQYF | TGTGCCAGCAGTTACTCGGGACAGGGGAAAAACATTCAGTACTTC
TRBJ1-2 | TRBV19 | TRBD1 | 15 | CASSPPTGGSYGYTF | TGTGCCAGTAGTCCGCCGACAGGGGGGTCCTATGGCTACACCTTC